The entry that follows covers one T cell receptor beta chain sequence. 13 Jbeta primers and 60 Vbeta primers were used for the PCR. Assay used: immunoSEQ multiplex PCR; TCRdb lists only in-frame clones, some missing. The table lists under 150,000 clones, approximately 10% of them singletons. The sample comes from a study of cytomegalovirus exposure and HLA in healthy donors. Germline lookup yields CDR1 SGHVS and CDR2 FNYEAQ. V lost 3 bases, J lost 2 bases, and 7 bases lay in between. The CDR3 is made up of 14 amino acids. The gene calls are TRBV7-6 and TRBJ1-4; the D is unclear. The receptor was derived from a woman aged 40 to 50 in good health and CMV-seropositive. Sequenced input: PBMCs. The CDR3 region is CASSLHGTNEKLFF. In DNA, the CDR3 is TGTGCCAGCAGCTTGCACGGGACTAATGAAAAACTGTTTTTT.